Below are 22 T cell receptor beta chains sequenced from a single sample in a study of shared clonotypes between healthy human individuals. Repertoires were generated with immunoSEQ multiplex PCR, while TCRdb's copy carries only in-frame clones and drops some. Of about 480,000 clones listed, about 80% are singletons. Sequencing was carried out using PBMCs. Every receptor here comes from a woman in her thirties or forties in good health. Some clones in this sample may be carry-over from other donors' samples.

The chain is built from TRBV25-1 and TRBJ2-7; 11 positions agree with TRBD1. Germline V lookup: CDR1 MGHDK, CDR2 SYGVNS. The CDR3 runs 14 residues. V was clipped by 5 bases and J by 4 bases; unmatched bases: 4. The CDR3 bases are TGTGCCAGCAGTCTCGGGACAGGGGGTTACGAGCAGTACTTC. This codes for CASSLGTGGYEQYF.

The genes are TRBV6-6 and TRBJ1-2; a weak D match, TRBD1 (5 bases). The ends were cut back, 5 bases at V and 6 bases at J, with 13 bases in the middle. CDR1 is MNHNY and CDR2 is SVGAGI in the germline V gene (reference sequence). The CDR3 loop spans 13 amino acids. As DNA, the CDR3 is TGTGCCAGCAGTCCCAGGGTATACGATGGCTACACCTTC. Translated, it gives CASSPRVYDGYTF.

This clone came up once. The chain couples TRBV28 to TRBJ2-1, with 9 bases fitting TRBD2. Germline CDR1 reads MDHEN; CDR2 reads SYDVKM. CDR3 length: 15 residues. V was pared by 8 bases and J by 3 bases, with 8 bases of the junction left unmatched. Here the CDR3 reads CASGVAGVGYNEQFF. The CDR3 coding sequence is TGTGCCAGCGGAGTAGCGGGAGTTGGCTACAATGAGCAGTTCTTC.

This chain uses TRBV30 with TRBJ1-5; D is perhaps TRBD1 (5 bases). V lost 2 bases, J lost 7 bases, and 15 bases lay in between. Germline loops: CDR1 GTSNPN, CDR2 SVGIG (reference sequence). The CDR3 loop spans 14 amino acids. CDR3 protein: CAWSWGGEGQPQHF. The CDR3 DNA reads TGTGCCTGGAGTTGGGGAGGGGAGGGGCAGCCCCAGCATTTT.

The genes are TRBV5-1 and TRBJ1-2; 7 nucleotides line up with TRBD1. The germline CDR1 and CDR2 sequences are SGHRS and YFSETQ. Trimming at V came to 1 base and at J to 7 bases, leaving 4 bases not matched to a gene. The CDR3 is 13 residues long. The CDR3 bases are TGCGCCAGCAGCTTGACAGGGGCGACTGGCTACACCTTC. This sequence encodes CASSLTGATGYTF.

The CDR3 spells CSVDASGSMGSYEQYF. The CDR3 bases are TGCAGCGTTGATGCTAGCGGGAGTATGGGTTCCTACGAGCAGTACTTC. The chain carries TRBV29-1 and TRBJ2-7; 10 positions agree with TRBD2. V lost 3 bases, J lost 1 base, and 9 bases stayed unmatched. Looked up from germline, CDR1 is SQVTM and CDR2 is ANQGSEA. The length of the CDR3 is 16 residues.

In the case of this clone: One base separates it from a far larger clone, so it is likely a read error. V gene TRBV6-5 combines with J gene TRBJ2-6, with D perhaps matching TRBD1 or TRBD2 (5 bases each). Germline values: CDR1 MNHEY, CDR2 SVGAGI. CDR3 length: 14 residues. CDR3 sequence (DNA): TGTGCCAGCAGTTCGTTTATCGGGGCCAACGTCCTGTCTTTC. This gives the protein CASSSFIGANVLSF.

The chain recombines TRBV30 with TRBJ1-2, with 8 bases fitting TRBD1. After removal of 2 bases from V and 10 bases from J, the junction contained 6 bases not matched to a gene. Germline V gene sequence: CDR1 GTSNPN, CDR2 SVGIG (reference sequence). The CDR3 length is 12 residues. The DNA of the CDR3 is TGTGCCTGGAGTCTGGGACAGGTCGACTACACCTTC. As protein: CAWSLGQVDYTF.

The chain recombines TRBV6-5 with TRBJ2-7; unclear D gene. Germline V gene sequence: CDR1 MNHEY, CDR2 SVGAGI. The CDR3 runs to 15 residues. V dropped 0 bases and J dropped 2 bases, with 11 bases sitting between them. CDR3 in amino acids: CASSYSGTNPYEQYF. The CDR3 nucleotides read TGTGCCAGCAGTTACTCGGGAACTAACCCCTACGAGCAGTACTTC.

This sequence joins TRBV28 and TRBJ1-4, with D unresolved. Germline CDR1 is MDHEN and CDR2 is SYDVKM. The CDR3 is made up of 14 amino acids. Trimming removed 4 bases at V and 2 bases at J, with 8 bases between. In DNA form, the CDR3 reads TGTGCCAGCAGTTCCGCGACGACTAATGAAAAACTGTTTTTT. Amino acids: CASSSATTNEKLFF.

This clone was seen a handful of times. The CDR3 DNA reads as TGTGCCAGCAGCAACCGACGCCCGGGCGTCTATGGCTACACCTTC. Translating gives CASSNRRPGVYGYTF. This chain links TRBV5-8 with TRBJ1-2; the D is unclear. The CDR3 runs to 15 residues. The germline gives CDR1 SGHTS, CDR2 YDEGEE. With 4 bases removed from V and 4 bases from J, the gap between germline ends came to 17 bases.

The rearrangement uses TRBV18 and TRBJ1-5; D gene unclear. V was shortened by 2 bases and J by 4 bases, with 12 bases between the two germline ends. This CDR3 is built from 15 residues. In germline, CDR1 is KGHSH, CDR2 LQKENI. The chain's CDR3 is CASSPSLGINQPQHF. The DNA of the CDR3 is TGTGCCAGCTCACCATCCTTGGGAATAAATCAGCCCCAGCATTTT.

The chain joins TRBV27 to TRBJ1-3; D might be TRBD1 (6 bases). This CDR3 spans 14 amino acids. Germline assignment: CDR1 MNHEY and CDR2 SMNVEV (reference sequence). The V end was cut by 5 bases, the J end by 0 bases, with 8 bases between. DNA of the CDR3: TGTGCCAGCAGTAAACAGGGCTCTGGAAACACCATATATTTT. Residues: CASSKQGSGNTIYF.

This clone occurred a few times. The rearrangement uses TRBV5-1 and TRBJ1-1, with TRBD1 matching 7 bases. The CDR3 spans 13 residues. V shed 3 bases, J shed 3 bases, and the junction held 2 bases outside the gene matches. Germline CDR1 SGHRS, CDR2 YFSETQ. The CDR3 loop is CASSYDRDTEAFF. DNA for the CDR3: TGCGCCAGCAGCTACGACAGGGACACTGAAGCTTTCTTT.

V and J are TRBV10-2 and TRBJ1-2, with D unresolved. V lost 0 bases, J lost 0 bases, and 5 bases lay in between. The CDR3 has 14 residues. CDR1 and CDR2 (germline): WSHSY, SAAADI. In nucleotides, the CDR3 is TGCGCCAGCAGTGAGTCGAGGGCTAACTATGGCTACACCTTC. Translating gives CASSESRANYGYTF.

This sequence joins TRBV11-2 and TRBJ2-1; D gene unclear. This CDR3 region has 13 residues. V lost 1 base and J 9 bases, leaving 10 bases between the germline ends. The germline V gene encodes CDR1 SGHAT and CDR2 FQNNGV. CDR3 DNA: TGTGCCAGCAGCTTAGCTCCCCCGAGTGAGCAGTTCTTC. It yields the protein CASSLAPPSEQFF.

The J gene is TRBJ2-1, the V gene TRBV6-5, with 9 bases that match TRBD1. The CDR3 has 14 amino acids. Germline V gives CDR1 MNHEY, CDR2 SVGAGI. The CDR3 here is CASRRDRVVNEQFF. The CDR3 region has the DNA TGTGCGTCCCGGAGGGACAGGGTGGTAAATGAGCAGTTCTTC.

The V and J genes are TRBV10-2 and TRBJ2-7; D not certain. The CDR3 spans 14 residues. CDR1 is WSHSY and CDR2 is SAAADI in the germline V gene. V lost 1 base and J lost 2, with 9 bases in between. The CDR3 region is CASSEFIGTYEQYF. The CDR3 bases are TGCGCCAGCAGTGAGTTTATAGGGACCTACGAGCAGTACTTC.

CDR3 DNA sequence: TGTGCCAGCAGTTACTCTGACGGGACTTACAATGAGCAGTTCTTC. This sequence encodes CASSYSDGTYNEQFF. V is TRBV6-5 and J is TRBJ2-1; D is possibly TRBD2 (6 bases). The CDR3 sequence is 15 residues long. From germline, CDR1 is MNHEY and CDR2 SVGAGI. Trimming removed 0 bases from V and 4 bases from J, with 10 bases in between.

The chain uses TRBV27 and TRBJ2-1; 12 bases are a match to TRBD2. Germline-derived CDR1 and CDR2 are MNHEY and SMNVEV (reference sequence). Trimming cost V 7 bases and J 3 bases; bases outside gene matches: 1. The CDR3 is 14 residues long. CDR3 coding DNA: TGTGCCAGCATGGGACTAGCGGGCTACAATGAGCAGTTCTTC. This encodes CASMGLAGYNEQFF.

The chain recombines TRBV7-3 with TRBJ2-5, with unresolved D. There are 14 residues in the CDR3. Deletions cut 2 bases from V and 5 bases from J, with 12 bases between. Germline-derived CDR1 and CDR2 are SGHTA and FQGTGA. The CDR3 loop is CASSLGPLSETQYF. Here the CDR3 DNA reads TGTGCCAGCAGCTTAGGCCCTTTGAGCGAGACCCAGTACTTC.

This clone was counted only a few times. The chain links TRBV5-4 to TRBJ1-1; D ambiguous. Germline V CDR1 and CDR2: SGHNT, YYREEE (reference sequence). Deletions cut 0 bases from V and 1 base from J, with 10 bases between. There are 15 residues in the CDR3. CDR3 protein: CASSLAGRSNTEAFF. The CDR3 DNA follows: TGTGCCAGCAGCTTGGCGGGCAGGTCGAACACTGAAGCTTTCTTT.